This T cell receptor beta chain emerged from a study of CD8+ T cells in alopecia areata. RNA, once extracted, was reverse transcribed into cDNA for use as the sequencing template. The protocol was immunoSEQ multiplex PCR, while the TCRdb copy is restricted to in-frame clones and leaves out a portion. The data contain 150,000 or so clones, around 47% of them singletons. A word on this clone: Its antigen is as yet unknown.

Collected material from alopecia areata patients comprised lesional scalp punch biopsies and peripheral blood. Sorting from PBMCs produced CD4+ and CD8+ T cells. Study findings and constraints: The study found TCR sharing across patients less clear than in mice, possibly for HLA reasons. Sequencing of scalp tissue also captures the resident alphabeta T cells of normal skin.

V gave up 4 bases and J gave up 7 bases, with 17 bases separating them. The CDR3 length is 14 residues. Germline-derived CDR1 and CDR2 are SQVTM and ANQGSEA. Sequenced input: CD4+ T cells sorted from blood. The rearrangement links TRBV29-1 to TRBJ1-3, with D possibly matching TRBD1 (6 bases). This TCR was sampled from a human donor with alopecia areata. CDR3 in DNA: TGCAGCGTTGTGGGGGCCACCTCAAGTAACACCATATATTTT. This codes for CSVVGATSSNTIYF.